Following are 3 T cell receptor beta chains from one sample sequenced in a study of shared clonotypes between healthy human individuals. Profiling relied on immunoSEQ multiplex PCR, and the TCRdb table lists in-frame clones only, not all of them. The data show about 680,000 clones, roughly 94% seen once. In the naive CD8 group, cells lacked CD45RO and were positively selected for CCR7, so terminally differentiated effector memory CD45RA+ cells were left out. The sample comprised naive CD8+ T cells sorted from blood. The source of these receptors is a man aged 25-45 years in good health.

V usage is TRBV4-2 and J usage is TRBJ2-1; TRBD2 is a possible D gene (6 bases). The CDR3 is 18 amino acids. Trimming shortened V by 3 bases and J by 4 bases, and 22 bases separated the two germline ends. CDR1 and CDR2 from the germline V gene are LGHNA and YNFKEQ. Here the CDR3 DNA reads TGTGCCAGCAGCCAGAGCTCTCCCCCGGGACTGATATACAATGAGCAGTTCTTC. This translates into CASSQSSPPGLIYNEQFF.

The chain links TRBV6-6 to TRBJ2-7; TRBD1 is a possible D gene (6 bases). With 5 bases removed from V and 6 bases from J, the gap between germline ends came to 23 bases. The CDR3 is made up of 16 amino acids. CDR1 MNHNY and CDR2 SVGAGI come from the germline V gene (reference sequence). CDR3 in amino acids: CASSPGSTGRLSEQYF. DNA of the CDR3: TGTGCCAGCAGTCCCGGGTCCACAGGGAGACTGAGCGAGCAGTACTTC.

J is TRBJ1-5 and V is TRBV15; tentative D call: TRBD1 (6 bases). V lost 5 bases, J lost 1 base, and 12 bases lay in between. The CDR3 has 15 residues. Germline V gene sequence: CDR1 LNHNV, CDR2 YYDKDF (reference sequence). This CDR3 reads CATSPQGPSNQPQHF. The CDR3 bases are TGTGCCACCAGCCCACAGGGCCCCAGCAATCAGCCCCAGCATTTT.